This T cell receptor (beta chain) originates from a study of vaccination and CD4 T cells after COVID-19. For the study at large: Overlapping spike peptides of SARS-CoV-2, HCoV-NL63, HCoV-OC43 and HCoV-229E were used, and cells were stimulated with them.

The CDR3 is 16 residues long. Germline V CDR1 and CDR2: SGHTA, FQGNSA. The trim removed 7 bases at V and 4 bases at J, leaving 10 bases unmatched. Cultured CD4+ T-cell DNA underwent Oncomine TCR Beta short-read sequencing. Genomic DNA was taken out of cultured CD4+ T cells by extraction. TCRdb called the PCR reads again in MiXCR, with one record for every CDR3 protein. The sample holds over 8,000 distinct CDR3 sequences, 28% seen once. This clonotype was counted between two and nine times. The antigen is unknown. Treatment: roughly 11-day PBMC culture with coronavirus spike peptide pools or control peptides (ViraFEST assay). These CD4+ T cells came from an unexposed donor, sampled before the COVID-19 pandemic (2011-2018).

The receptor's source is a human donor in good health. The chain joins TRBV7-2 to TRBJ1-1; 12 nucleotides line up with TRBD1. Sequenced input: CD4+ T cells from blood, cultured in vitro. The CDR3 loop is CASTKPGQGASTEAFF. CDR3 DNA sequence: TGTGCCAGCACCAAACCGGGACAGGGGGCTAGCACTGAAGCTTTCTTT.